The 6 T cell receptor beta chains given below trace back to one sample, sequenced in a study of cytomegalovirus exposure and HLA in healthy donors. The PCR was carried out with 60 Vbeta primers and 13 Jbeta primers. Data came from immunoSEQ multiplex PCR; TCRdb stores just in-frame clones and leaves some out. Across approximately 79,000 clones, the top ten clones capture roughly 5% of the sample. Sample: PBMCs. Receptors were obtained from a man aged 35 to 55 in good health and CMV-seronegative.

The rearrangement links TRBV5-1 to TRBJ1-1, with 7 bases that match TRBD1. Trimming at V came to 5 bases and at J to 4 bases, leaving 8 bases not matched to a gene. Per the germline V gene, CDR1 is SGHRS and CDR2 is YFSETQ. The CDR3 covers 14 residues. The CDR3 reads CASSPSTGFTEAFF. In DNA, the CDR3 is TGCGCCAGCAGTCCGTCGACAGGGTTCACTGAAGCTTTCTTT.

The V and J genes are TRBV5-3 and TRBJ1-4; 8 bases line up with TRBD1. TRBV5-3 is classed as an ORF, of uncertain function. The CDR3 loop spans 17 amino acids. With V trimmed by 3 bases and J by 7 bases, 14 bases remained unmatched. DNA for the CDR3: TGTGCCAGAAGCTGCCGGACAGGGCGGAAGTTTGGTGAAAAACTGTTTTTT. Protein sequence: CARSCRTGRKFGEKLFF.

This chain links TRBV15 with TRBJ2-5, with D perhaps TRBD1 (7 bases). V lost 3 bases and J lost 2, with 13 bases in between. Germline CDR1 and CDR2: LNHNV and YYDKDF (reference sequence). The length of the CDR3 is 15 residues. The CDR3 sequence: CATSSPRDSQETQYF. Written as DNA, the CDR3 is TGTGCCACCAGCAGTCCGCGGGACAGTCAAGAGACCCAGTACTTC.

The chain uses TRBV6-6 and TRBJ2-7; possible D gene TRBD2, 6 bases. Germline CDR1 and CDR2: MNHNY and SVGAGI (reference sequence). V was shortened by 8 bases and J by 4 bases, with 15 bases between the two germline ends. This CDR3 is built from 13 residues. The CDR3 bases are TGTGCCAGCGGGGGGATTCCAACTTACGAGCAGTACTTC. It encodes CASGGIPTYEQYF.

The V gene is TRBV7-2, the J gene TRBJ2-7, with no clear D. V lost 2 bases, J lost 2 bases, and 4 bases lay in between. The CDR3 length is 12 residues. Per germline, CDR1 SGHTA and CDR2 FQGNSA. CDR3 protein: CASSLRAYEQYF. The CDR3 bases are TGTGCCAGCAGCTTACGGGCCTACGAGCAGTACTTC.

The chain couples TRBV11-2 to TRBJ1-2; a weak D match, TRBD1 (5 bases). Germline CDR1 and CDR2: SGHAT and FQNNGV. CDR3 length: 13 residues. Trimming took off 3 bases at V and 3 bases at J, with 8 bases between the two ends. CDR3 DNA sequence: TGTGCCAGCAGCTTGAAAGGGGACTATGGCTACACCTTC. It translates to CASSLKGDYGYTF.